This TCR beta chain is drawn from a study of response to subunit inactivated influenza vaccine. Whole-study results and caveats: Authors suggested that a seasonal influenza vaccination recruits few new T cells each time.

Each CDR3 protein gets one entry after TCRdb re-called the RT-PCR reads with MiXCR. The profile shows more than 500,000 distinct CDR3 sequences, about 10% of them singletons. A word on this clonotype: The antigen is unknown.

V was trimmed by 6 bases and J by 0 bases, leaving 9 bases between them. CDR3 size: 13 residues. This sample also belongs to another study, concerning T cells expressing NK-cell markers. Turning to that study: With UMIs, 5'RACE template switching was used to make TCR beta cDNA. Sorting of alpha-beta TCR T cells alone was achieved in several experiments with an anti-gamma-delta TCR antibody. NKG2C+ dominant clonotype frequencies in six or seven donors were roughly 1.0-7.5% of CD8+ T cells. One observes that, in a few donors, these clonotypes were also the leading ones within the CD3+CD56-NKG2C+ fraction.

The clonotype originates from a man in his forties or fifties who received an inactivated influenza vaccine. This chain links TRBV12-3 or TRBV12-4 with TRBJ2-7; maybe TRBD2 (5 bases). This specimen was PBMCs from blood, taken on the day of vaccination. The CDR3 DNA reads TGTGCCAGCAGACGACGGGGCTCCTACGAGCAGTACTTC. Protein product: CASRRRGSYEQYF.